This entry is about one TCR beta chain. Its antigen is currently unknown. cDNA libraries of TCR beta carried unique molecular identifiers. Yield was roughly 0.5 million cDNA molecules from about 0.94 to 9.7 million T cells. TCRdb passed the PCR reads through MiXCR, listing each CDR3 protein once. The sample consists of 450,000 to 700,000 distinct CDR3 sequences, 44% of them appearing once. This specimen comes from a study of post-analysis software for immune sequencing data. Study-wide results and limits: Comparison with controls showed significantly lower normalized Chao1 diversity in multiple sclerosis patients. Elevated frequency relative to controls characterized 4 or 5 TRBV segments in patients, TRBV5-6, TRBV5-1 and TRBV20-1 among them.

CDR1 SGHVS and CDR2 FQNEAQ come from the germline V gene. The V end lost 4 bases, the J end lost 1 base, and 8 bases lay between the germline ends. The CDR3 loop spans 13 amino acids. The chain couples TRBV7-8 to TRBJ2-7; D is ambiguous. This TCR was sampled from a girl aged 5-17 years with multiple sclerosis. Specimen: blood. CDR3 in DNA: TGTGCCAGCAGCTACCCGCCTTCCTACGAGCAGTACTTC. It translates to CASSYPPSYEQYF.